These 23 T cell receptor beta chains were all obtained from the same sample, sequenced in a study of shared clonotypes between healthy human individuals. Profiled with immunoSEQ multiplex PCR; TCRdb holds only in-frame clones, not every one. The sample lists 1.5 million to 1.9 million clones, around 98% occurring once. Material for sequencing was naive CD4+ T cells sorted from blood. The subset denotes: CD45RA+ positively selected. All receptors come from a man aged 25 to 40 in good health.

CDR3 bases: TGTGCCAGCAGCTCCGGCTTCTCTAGCGGGAGGGGGTATACGCAGTATTTT. As protein: CASSSGFSSGRGYTQYF. The chain couples TRBV11-2 to TRBJ2-3, with 12 bases that match TRBD2. The CDR3 runs to 17 residues. Germline V gene data show CDR1 as SGHAT and CDR2 as FQNNGV. The V gene end was trimmed by 4 bases and the J gene end by 7 bases; junction bases not matched to a gene: 12.

For this clone: Other DNA sequences in the sample encode the same CDR3. This chain joins TRBV6-5 and TRBJ1-1; TRBD1 matches at 7 bases. Losses at the gene ends were 5 bases for V and 0 bases for J; bases not matched to a gene: 3. CDR3 length: 14 amino acids. Germline CDR1 and CDR2: MNHEY and SVGAGI. This chain's CDR3 is CASSQQGMNTEAFF. The CDR3 DNA reads TGTGCCAGCAGTCAACAGGGGATGAACACTGAAGCTTTCTTT.

This clone has just one count. J is TRBJ2-2 and V is TRBV18, with D tentatively TRBD1 (6 bases). CDR1 is KGHSH, CDR2 LQKENI, per germline. Trimming stripped 5 bases from V and 2 bases from J, with 15 bases between. This CDR3 spans 16 amino acids. CDR3 in amino acids: CASSATGSSNTGELFF. The CDR3 region has the DNA TGTGCCAGCTCAGCAACAGGGTCCTCCAACACCGGGGAGCTGTTTTTT.

For this clone: Other DNA sequences in the same sample also yield this CDR3. The genes are TRBV18 and TRBJ2-7, with 8 bases matching TRBD1. Losses at the gene ends were 3 bases for V and 2 bases for J; bases not matched to a gene: 3. This CDR3 contains 14 residues. The germline V gene encodes CDR1 KGHSH and CDR2 LQKENI. CDR3 amino acids: CASSPDRGAYEQYF. The DNA of the CDR3 is TGTGCCAGCTCACCTGACAGGGGAGCCTACGAGCAGTACTTC.

This clone occurred a few times. The genes are TRBV2 and TRBJ2-2; perhaps TRBD2 as D (5 bases). The V and J ends lost 5 bases and 6 bases respectively, with 16 bases between them. The CDR3 length is 15 residues. Germline lookup yields CDR1 SNHLY and CDR2 FYNNEI. The DNA for the CDR3 is TGTGCCAGCAGTAAGGACTCTCCGGCCTCCGGGGAGCTGTTTTTT. Protein: CASSKDSPASGELFF.

The chain recombines TRBV7-6 with TRBJ2-7; D might be TRBD1 (5 bases). Germline CDR1 reads SGHVS; CDR2 reads FNYEAQ. The V and J ends lost 5 bases and 0 bases respectively, with 20 bases between them. This CDR3 has 17 residues. The CDR3 sequence is CASSATTTRASSYEQYF. The CDR3 bases are TGTGCCAGCAGCGCCACGACGACCAGGGCCAGCTCCTACGAGCAGTACTTC.

This clone showed up just once. This chain links TRBV2 with TRBJ2-1; TRBD1 agrees at 7 bases. The CDR3 has 13 amino acids. In germline, CDR1 is SNHLY, CDR2 FYNNEI. With 6 bases clipped from V and 2 bases from J, the junction kept 1 base outside the gene matches. Here the CDR3 reads CASRDRTYNEQFF. The CDR3 region has the DNA TGTGCCAGCAGGGACAGGACCTACAATGAGCAGTTCTTC.

This rearrangement joins TRBV4-1 to TRBJ1-1; TRBD1 aligns across 8 bases. The CDR3 is made up of 14 amino acids. V shed 1 base and J 7 bases; nucleotides not matched to a gene: 5. Germline loops: CDR1 MGHRA, CDR2 YSYEKL. CDR3: CASSQAGQAHEAFF. CDR3 nucleotide sequence: TGCGCCAGCAGCCAAGCGGGACAGGCCCATGAAGCTTTCTTT.

The chain joins TRBV28 to TRBJ1-1; tentative D call: TRBD1 (6 bases). V lost 2 bases and J 1 base, leaving 20 bases between the germline ends. Germline V gives CDR1 MDHEN, CDR2 SYDVKM. CDR3 length: 18 amino acids. CDR3 in amino acids: CASSLIPSSGARNTEAFF. The CDR3 DNA follows: TGTGCCAGCAGTTTAATACCTTCGTCGGGGGCGAGGAACACTGAAGCTTTCTTT.

The genes are TRBV5-6 and TRBJ2-1; the D gene is possibly TRBD2 (8 bases). V was cut by 5 bases and J by 15 bases, with 30 bases left in between. The CDR3 runs to 16 residues. Germline assignment: CDR1 SGHDT and CDR2 YYEEEE. CDR3 sequence (DNA): TGTGCCAGCAGTCAAACGGGGGGGACAGCCGTGATTTGGCGGTTCTTC. Its translation is CASSQTGGTAVIWRFF.

The CDR3: CAWSVGSQPQHF. DNA of the CDR3: TGTGCCTGGAGTGTAGGCAGTCAGCCCCAGCATTTT. The V call is TRBV30, the J call TRBJ1-5, with D unresolved. The CDR3 is 12 residues long. The germline gives CDR1 GTSNPN, CDR2 SVGIG (reference sequence). V was trimmed by 0 bases and J by 6 bases, leaving 6 bases between them.

The chain has TRBV18 and TRBJ2-7, with D perhaps matching TRBD2 (5 bases). Per germline, CDR1 KGHSH and CDR2 LQKENI. Trimming left V 2 bases short and J 2 bases short, with 10 bases between. This CDR3 contains 14 residues. CDR3 region: CASSPGAVTYEQYF. The CDR3 DNA sequence: TGTGCCAGCTCACCAGGAGCGGTAACCTACGAGCAGTACTTC.

The chain combines TRBV19 with TRBJ2-1, with 7 bases fitting TRBD1. This CDR3 has 16 residues. J was trimmed by 0 bases and V by 7 bases; bases with no gene match: 9. Germline CDR1 LNHDA, CDR2 SQIVND (reference sequence). This chain's CDR3 is CASNLARQGSYNEQFF. The CDR3 DNA sequence: TGTGCCAGTAATCTCGCGCGACAGGGCTCCTACAATGAGCAGTTCTTC.

The chain couples TRBV7-6 to TRBJ2-2; 12 bases are a match to TRBD1. The germline gives CDR1 SGHVS, CDR2 FNYEAQ. CDR3 length: 15 residues. Trimming at V came to 4 bases and at J to 6 bases, leaving 3 bases not matched to a gene. The CDR3 loop is CASSWDRGRSGELFF. The CDR3 region has the DNA TGTGCCAGCAGCTGGGACAGGGGGCGGTCCGGGGAGCTGTTTTTT. Full variable domain (rest looked up from reference TRBV7-6 and TRBJ2-2): GAGVSQSPRYKVTKRGQDVALRCDPISGHVSLYWYRQALGQGPEFLTYFNYEAQQDKSGLPNDRFSAERPEGSISTLTIQRTEQRDSAMYRCASSWDRGRSGELFFGEGSRLTVL.

This chain connects TRBV28 to TRBJ1-1, with TRBD1 matching over 9 bases. The CDR3 has 15 residues. The J segment lost 5 bases and the V segment lost 5 bases, leaving 9 bases of the junction unmatched. Germline V gives CDR1 MDHEN, CDR2 SYDVKM. The CDR3 reads CASSPWDRARTEAFF. In nucleotides, the CDR3 is TGTGCCAGCAGTCCCTGGGACAGGGCTAGAACTGAAGCTTTCTTT.

The chain employs TRBV18 and TRBJ1-3; D is unresolved. Trimming pared 2 bases from V and 5 bases from J, leaving 4 bases between. This CDR3 comprises 12 residues. The germline CDR1 and CDR2 sequences are KGHSH and LQKENI. The CDR3 region is CASSPSRNTIYF. CDR3 coding DNA: TGTGCCAGCTCACCATCCAGAAACACCATATATTTT.

The V gene is TRBV28, the J gene TRBJ2-7, with D tentatively TRBD1 or TRBD2 (6 bases each). Between the trimmed V and J ends, which lost 5 bases and 5 bases, there was a span of 16 bases. This CDR3 has 14 residues. In germline, CDR1 is MDHEN, CDR2 SYDVKM. CDR3 bases: TGTGCCAGCAGTCTCCTGAGGGGGGAAAACGAGCAGTACTTC. Translated: CASSLLRGENEQYF.

The chain couples TRBV18 to TRBJ2-2; D is perhaps TRBD1 (6 bases). V shed 2 bases and J shed 5 bases, with 9 bases lying between them. There are 14 residues in the CDR3. Germline values: CDR1 KGHSH, CDR2 LQKENI. CDR3 in amino acids: CASSPIRGTGELFF. The CDR3, as DNA: TGTGCCAGCTCACCAATCAGGGGAACCGGGGAGCTGTTTTTT.

This clone came up once. The V gene is TRBV7-7, the J gene TRBJ2-2, with 8 positions matching TRBD2. The CDR3 covers 14 residues. The V and J ends lost 5 bases and 7 bases, in that order; junction bases with no gene match: 6. Germline CDR1 reads SSHAT; CDR2 reads FNYEAQ (reference sequence). The CDR3 bases are TGTGCCAGCAGCCCCGGACTAGCTGGCGGGGAGCTGTTTTTT. Its translation is CASSPGLAGGELFF.

The chain uses TRBV7-3 and TRBJ2-2, with a tentative D call TRBD2 (7 bases). In germline, CDR1 is SGHTA, CDR2 FQGTGA. This CDR3 is 15 amino acids long. V gave up 7 bases and J gave up 5 bases, with 17 bases separating them. The CDR3 DNA sequence: TGTGCCAGCACCGCCGGGGGCGGGGGAACCGGGGAGCTGTTTTTT. It specifies CASTAGGGGTGELFF.

The V gene is TRBV12-5, the J gene TRBJ2-7, with a weak D call TRBD1 (5 bases). V lost 5 bases to trimming and J lost 3 bases, with 14 bases between them. Germline V CDR1 and CDR2: LGHNT, FRNRAP. The CDR3 covers 14 residues. This CDR3 reads CASGTAQDYYEQYF. CDR3 bases: TGTGCTAGTGGTACCGCACAGGATTACTACGAGCAGTACTTC.

The chain links TRBV7-8 to TRBJ2-2; no definite D call. This CDR3 spans 15 amino acids. Trimming took 5 bases from V and 3 from J, leaving 13 bases between them. Germline V lookup: CDR1 SGHVS, CDR2 FQNEAQ. This CDR3 reads CASSIPRTHTGELFF. The DNA for the CDR3 is TGTGCCAGCAGCATCCCCCGCACGCACACCGGGGAGCTGTTTTTT.

This clone was seen a few times. In the same sample, other DNA sequences code for this CDR3. This CDR3 is CASSLEDTQYF. The DNA of the CDR3 is TGTGCCAGCAGCTTGGAAGATACGCAGTATTTT. The J gene is TRBJ2-3, the V gene TRBV5-4; D unclear. The CDR3 totals 11 residues. The V end was cut by 0 bases, the J end by 5 bases, with 1 base between. Looked up from germline, CDR1 is SGHNT and CDR2 is YYREEE (reference sequence).